This TCR beta chain was profiled in a study of T cells in Graves' hyperthyroidism and ophthalmopathy (dated by TCRdb to about 2019). Describing the broader study: Peripheral blood samples were taken at the time of initial diagnosis, prior to any treatment. The study also compared thyroid tissue and blood T-cell repertoires from about six Graves' hyperthyroidism patients. TCR V-J signatures able to tell the groups apart were searched for in a discovery cohort of 90 to 100 patients, of whom 40 to 45 had Graves' ophthalmopathy and under 65 had stable Graves' hyperthyroidism. TCR Vbeta CDR3 sequencing of roughly 140 peripheral blood samples (under 45 ophthalmopathy, 75 hyperthyroidism and approximately 17 progressor patients) is reported in the paper. Prospective prediction of ophthalmopathy was tested in an independent validation cohort of under 20 hyperthyroidism patients and approximately 17 patients who later progressed to ophthalmopathy. Following sampling, methimazole starting at 30 mg daily was given to hyperthyroidism patients, and high-dose intravenous methylprednisolone was given to ophthalmopathy patients. For training and testing, the roughly 97 patients in the discovery cohort were randomly divided in a 7:3 ratio.

The germline V gene specifies KGHDR as CDR1 and SFDVKD as CDR2. The CDR3 runs 14 amino acids, cysteine and phenylalanine included. The CDR3 DNA has 42 bases and is translated from base 1. V was cut back by 1 base and J by 3 bases, leaving a gap of 5 bases between them. Amplification of TCR beta CDR3 regions was carried out from RNA transcripts. The first round of RT-PCR for the TCR CDR3 was performed with the HTBI primer set and the Qiagen OneStep RT-PCR kit. A second multiplex PCR round built the libraries, followed by size selection and purification. Sequencing of the libraries was done on an Illumina HiSeq2000 using paired-end 100 bp reads. The original methods were these. SOAPnuke was used to process the raw data, with reads discarded if the reads contained adapters or uncalled bases, had a mean Phred below 15, or lacked an exact constant-primer or identifier match. High-quality paired reads were merged using COPE v1.2.5, and each unique nucleotide sequence was defined as a clonotype. MiTCR v1.1 was used to align the clonotypes against IMGT TRBV, TRBD and TRBJ reference segments. The analysis included only V-J combinations with a frequency above 0.0001, which together covered more than 98% of the repertoires. The TCS score was defined as F50 (clonal expansion) divided by E x V (chaos), with BLOSUM62-based TCRdist calculated between CDR3 peptides within each V-J. Welch's t-statistics and random forest reduced 450 to 600 V-J features to about 13, which were used in a naive Bayes classifier (R e1071). In TCRdb, the public reads were trimmed at Q25 with fastp and aligned with MiXCR, with productive beta chains retained. Every distinct CDR3 protein forms one entry, paired with its most common genes and DNA. The V and J calls reflect TCRdb's pipeline rather than the authors' work. Within this sample are about 620,000 distinct CDR3 sequences, with about 16% of them counted one time only. 3.5% to 4% of the sample goes to the ten largest clones.

As for this clonotype: Its antigen remains unidentified. Qualities for individual bases were not recorded, and no much larger clone is one base off.

Graves' hyperthyroidism was defined as stable when no progression to ophthalmopathy occurred over 18 months of follow-up. The hyperthyroidism patients were between 18 and 65 years old and newly diagnosed, with a disease duration of less than 2 months. Patients with uncontrolled infections, other autoimmune diseases, pregnancy or lactation were excluded. Diagnoses relied on clinical symptoms, serum thyroxine and TRAb, thyroid ultrasound and orbital computed tomography. PBMCs were isolated from around 10 ml of fresh peripheral blood by Ficoll-Paque density gradient centrifugation. Total RNA was extracted with Trizol reagent, and quality was checked on an Agilent 2100 Bioanalyzer. General study outcomes and caveats: Blood samples also contained most of the expanded thyroid clonotypes (frequency above 0.001), which suggests that blood repertoires may reflect thyroid immune responses. Sample size was not statistically predetermined, and blinding of investigators to group allocation was not performed. In validation, the model predicted progression to ophthalmopathy with about 71% sensitivity and about 73% specificity, a median of 6.5 months before onset. In cross-validation, a model built on a 13 V-J signature told ophthalmopathy apart from stable hyperthyroidism with about 90% sensitivity and 81% to 82% specificity, and in testing the same model reached 80%/75%.

The source of this sequence is a woman in her 30s with Graves' hyperthyroidism. The sequencing sample was made of blood. The V gene is TRBV24-1 and the J gene is TRBJ2-2; a tentative D match to TRBD1 spans 5 bases. The CDR3 amino acid sequence is: CATSDFRDTGELFF. The DNA is TGTGCCACCAGTGATTTCAGGGACACCGGGGAGCTGTTTTTT.